The sequence of this TCR beta chain was determined in a study of T-cell reconstitution after alpha-beta-depleted transplantation in children. This clonotype was counted ten times or more. This CDR3 has 14 amino acids. Germline assignment: CDR1 DFQATT and CDR2 SNEGSKA (reference sequence). Between the trimmed V and J ends, which lost 4 bases and 8 bases, there was a span of 20 bases. The TCRbeta library incorporated unique molecular identifiers. TCRdb re-called the PCR reads with MiXCR, one entry per CDR3 protein. The data contain around 600,000 distinct CDR3 sequences, around 16% of them singletons. The V call is TRBV20-1, the J call TRBJ1-1; D is perhaps TRBD1 (5 bases). The sequence was obtained from a human donor who donated a stem cell graft to a child with acute myeloid leukemia. The material sequenced was PBMCs from the stem cell graft donor, taken from the stem cell graft. The CDR3 loop reads CSATDSGMRWEAFF. The CDR3 DNA is TGCAGTGCTACGGACTCAGGGATGAGGTGGGAAGCTTTCTTT.